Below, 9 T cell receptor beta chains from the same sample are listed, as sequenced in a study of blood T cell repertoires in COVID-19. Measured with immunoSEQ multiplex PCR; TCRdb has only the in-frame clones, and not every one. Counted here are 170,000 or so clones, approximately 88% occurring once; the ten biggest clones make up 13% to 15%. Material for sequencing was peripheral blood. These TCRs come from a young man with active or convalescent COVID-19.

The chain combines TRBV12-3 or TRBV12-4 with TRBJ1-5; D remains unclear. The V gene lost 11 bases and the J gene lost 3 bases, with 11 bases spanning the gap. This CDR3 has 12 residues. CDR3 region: CASTLFNQPQHF. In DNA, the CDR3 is TGTGCCTCGACACTTTTCAATCAGCCCCAGCATTTT.

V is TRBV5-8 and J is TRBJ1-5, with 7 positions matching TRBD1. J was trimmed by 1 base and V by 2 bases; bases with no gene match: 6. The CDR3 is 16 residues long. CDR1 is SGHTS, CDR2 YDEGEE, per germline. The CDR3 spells CASSFPGQPSNQPQHF. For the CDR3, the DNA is TGTGCCAGCAGCTTCCCGGGACAGCCGAGCAATCAGCCCCAGCATTTT. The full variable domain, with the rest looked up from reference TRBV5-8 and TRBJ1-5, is EAGVTQSPTHLIKTRGQQATLRCSPISGHTSVYWYQQALGLGLQFLLWYDEGEERNRGNFPPRFSGRQFPNYSSELNVNALELEDSALYLCASSFPGQPSNQPQHFGDGTRLSIL.

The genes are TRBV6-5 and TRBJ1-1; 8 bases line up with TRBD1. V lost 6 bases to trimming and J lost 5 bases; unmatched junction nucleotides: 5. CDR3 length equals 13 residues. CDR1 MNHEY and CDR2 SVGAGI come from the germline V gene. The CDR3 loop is CASRADRGTEAFF. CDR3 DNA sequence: TGTGCCAGCAGGGCAGACAGGGGAACTGAAGCTTTCTTT.

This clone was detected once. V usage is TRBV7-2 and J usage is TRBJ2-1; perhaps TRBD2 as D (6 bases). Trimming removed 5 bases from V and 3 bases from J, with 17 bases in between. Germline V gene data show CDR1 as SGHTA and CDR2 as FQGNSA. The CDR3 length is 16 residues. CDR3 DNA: TGTGCCAGCAGCCTTCAGACTAGAGCGGGCTACAATGAGCAGTTCTTC. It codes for CASSLQTRAGYNEQFF.

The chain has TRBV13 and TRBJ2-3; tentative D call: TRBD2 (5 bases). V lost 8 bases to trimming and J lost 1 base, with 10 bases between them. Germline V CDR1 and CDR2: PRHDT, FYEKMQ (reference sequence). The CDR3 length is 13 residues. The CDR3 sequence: CASRLSGTDTQYF. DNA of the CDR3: TGTGCCAGCCGACTTAGCGGCACAGATACGCAGTATTTT.

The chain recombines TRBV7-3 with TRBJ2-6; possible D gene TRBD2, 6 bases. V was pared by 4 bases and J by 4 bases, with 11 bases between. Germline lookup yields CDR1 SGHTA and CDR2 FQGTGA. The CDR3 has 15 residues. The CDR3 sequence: CASSSEGRGANVLTF. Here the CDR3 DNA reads TGTGCCAGCAGCTCGGAGGGGCGCGGGGCCAACGTCCTGACTTTC.

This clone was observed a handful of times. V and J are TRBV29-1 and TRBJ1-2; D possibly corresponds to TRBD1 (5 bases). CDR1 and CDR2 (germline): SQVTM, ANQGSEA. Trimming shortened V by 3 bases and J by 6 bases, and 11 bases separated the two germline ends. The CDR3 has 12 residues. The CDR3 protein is CSVELGEDGYTF. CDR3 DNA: TGCAGCGTTGAGTTAGGGGAGGATGGCTACACCTTC.

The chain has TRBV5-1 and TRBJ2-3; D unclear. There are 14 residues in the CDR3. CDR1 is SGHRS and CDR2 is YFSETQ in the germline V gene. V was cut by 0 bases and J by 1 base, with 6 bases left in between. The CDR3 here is CASSLGLRTDTQYF. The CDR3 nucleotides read TGCGCCAGCAGCTTGGGACTCCGCACAGATACGCAGTATTTT. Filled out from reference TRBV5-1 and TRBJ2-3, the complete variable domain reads KAGVTQTPRYLIKTRGQQVTLSCSPISGHRSVSWYQQTPGQGLQFLFEYFSETQRNKGNFPGRFSGRQFSNSRSEMNVSTLELGDSALYLCASSLGLRTDTQYFGPGTRLTVL.

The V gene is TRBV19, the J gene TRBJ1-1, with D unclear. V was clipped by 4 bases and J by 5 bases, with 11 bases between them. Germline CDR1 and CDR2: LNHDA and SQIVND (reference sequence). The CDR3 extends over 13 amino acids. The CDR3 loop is CASSKRGGTEAFF. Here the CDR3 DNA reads TGTGCCAGTAGTAAACGGGGTGGGACTGAAGCTTTCTTT.